Reported below is one T cell receptor (beta chain). These data are taken from a study of T cell responses to AZD1222 COVID-19 vaccine. TCRdb's copy holds only in-frame clones and misses some; the assay was immunoSEQ multiplex PCR. The profile shows some 99,000 clones, roughly 90% of them singletons. The CDR3 runs 14 residues. The germline V gene encodes CDR1 SEHNR and CDR2 FQNEAQ (reference sequence). V lost 5 bases, J lost 8 bases, and 8 bases stayed unmatched. The starting material was peripheral blood, obtained on day 0 of MenACWY control vaccination. The chain carries TRBV7-9 and TRBJ1-2; TRBD1 matches 10 bases. The TCR was taken from an adult in good health. CDR3 coding DNA: TGTGCCAGCAGCCAGAGACAGGGGGCTAAAGGCTACACCTTC. Residues: CASSQRQGAKGYTF.